This section outlines one T cell receptor beta chain sequence together with its context. V dropped 0 bases and J dropped 2 bases, with 13 bases sitting between them. The CDR3 length is 16 residues. From germline, CDR1 is LGHNA and CDR2 YSLEER. These data come from a study of blood T cell repertoires in COVID-19. Study-wide context: Italy, Spain and the United States were the sources of the convalescent and acute COVID-19 samples. T cells, B-cell-depleted T cells, or PBMCs provided the cDNA or gDNA that served as material.

Sequencing was performed with immunoSEQ multiplex PCR; in TCRdb, only in-frame clones are kept and a portion is missing. The sample contains about 380,000 clones, around 87% of which appear only once. In Cohort 3, a recovered donor had either two negative PCRs, clearance, or symptom resolution. This rearrangement joins TRBV4-3 to TRBJ1-2; possible D gene TRBD1, 5 bases. The sequencing input was PBMCs or T cells enriched from blood (not recorded which). This receptor was identified in a young man who had recovered from COVID-19. The CDR3 DNA reads as TGCGCCAGCAGCCAAGATTTGAGCGACAGAAACTATGGCTACACCTTC. Its protein is CASSQDLSDRNYGYTF.